These 2 T cell receptor delta chains came from one sample sequenced in a study of γδ T cells in repeated Plasmodium falciparum infection. TCRdb used CATT to re-call clones from the multiplex PCR reads. The sample lists tens of thousands of delta-chain clones, around 1.8% occurring once. Flow sorting of PBMC yielded separate Vgamma9/Vdelta2+ and Vdelta2-negative gammadelta T cell populations for bulk repertoire analysis. The sequencing sample was made of gamma-delta T cells from blood. These receptors all come from a pool of human donors (malaria-infected and uninfected, not separated).

To note about this clone: A read error is likely here: a far larger clone is one base away. Within the sample, other DNA sequences also encode this same CDR3. J is TRDJ1 and V is TRDV1, with 10 bases fitting TRDD3. The J gene is not listed in TCRdb, so it was assigned here from a DNA match to germline. CDR3 size: 18 residues. J lost 7 bases, V lost 1 base, and 15 bases had no gene match. The V gene's germline CDR1 is TSWWSYY and CDR2 QGS. In DNA, the CDR3 is TGTGCTCTTGGGGAACCACTACGTACTGGGGGATCGGGCGGTAAACTCATCTTT. It yields the protein CALGEPLRTGGSGGKLIF.

This clone was recorded a few times. The mismatch at residue 15 between this DNA's translation and the TCRdb protein of a much larger clone likely reflects a read error; the protein shown is translated from the DNA. This chain links TRDV2 with TRDJ3, with 13 bases lining up with TRDD3. No J gene was available from TCRdb, and it was assigned here by a germline match of the DNA. From germline, CDR1 is GEAIGNYY and CDR2 EKD. The CDR3 runs to 21 residues. The CDR3 region is CACAATGGYARSSWNTRQMFF. The CDR3 DNA reads TGTGCCTGTGCCGCTACTGGGGGATACGCTCGGAGTTCCTGGAACACCCGACAGATGTTTTTC.